This T cell receptor (beta chain) was captured by sequencing in a study of CD8+ T cells in alopecia areata. Findings and limits, study-wide: Lesional scalp, notably in alopecia totalis/universalis, had clonality above that of normal scalp.

It was with CD4, CD8alpha, NKG2D, NKG2ACE and other markers that pooled cutaneous lymph node cells were sorted. Extracted RNA was reverse transcribed, and the resulting cDNA served as sequencing template. Here immunoSEQ multiplex PCR was the method, and the copy in TCRdb shows in-frame clones only, minus some. This sample comprises 290,000 or so clones, none seen once only. This clone was seen only a few times. Its antigen remains unidentified. The listed genes are named as in mouse. The read falls 4 residues short of the CDR3 end, and the missing part is taken from the germline J gene. At the DNA level, this CDR3 is encoded by other sequences in the same sample as well. Germline V lookup: CDR1 FNHDT, CDR2 SITEND (reference sequence). This CDR3 region has 15 residues. J lost 0 bases, V lost 5 bases, and 2 bases had no gene match.

The source material was CD4+ T cells sorted from a lymph node. This TCR derives from a C3H/HeJ mouse with alopecia areata. Mice of this strain are of MHC haplotype H2-k. The rearrangement joins TRBV19 to TRBJ2-3, with 11 nucleotides matching TRBD2. The CDR3 loop reads CASSDWGGSAETLYF. The CDR3 DNA, read in part, is TGTGCCAGCAGCGACTGGGGGGGAAGTGCAGAA.